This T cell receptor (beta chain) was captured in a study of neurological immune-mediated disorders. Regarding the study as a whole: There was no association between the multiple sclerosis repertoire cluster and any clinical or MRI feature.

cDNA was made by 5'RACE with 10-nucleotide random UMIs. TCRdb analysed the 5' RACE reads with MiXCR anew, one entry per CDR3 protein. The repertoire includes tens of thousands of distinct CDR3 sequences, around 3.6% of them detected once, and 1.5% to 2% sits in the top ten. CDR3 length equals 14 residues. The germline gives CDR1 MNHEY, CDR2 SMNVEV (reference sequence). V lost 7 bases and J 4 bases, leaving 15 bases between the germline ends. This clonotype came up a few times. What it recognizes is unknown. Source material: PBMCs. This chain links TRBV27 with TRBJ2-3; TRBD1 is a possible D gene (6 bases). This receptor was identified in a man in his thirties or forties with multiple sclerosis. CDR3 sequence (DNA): TGTGCCAGCAATTTTAACAGGGCGGCAGATACGCAGTATTTT. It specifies CASNFNRAADTQYF.